The source of this TCR beta chain is a study of blood T cell repertoires in COVID-19. Looking at the study overall: Nucleic acid was either cDNA or gDNA, and it came from T cells, B-cell-depleted T cells, or PBMCs.

Sequenced by immunoSEQ multiplex PCR; TCRdb stores in-frame clones only, minus some. The table lists roughly 110,000 clones, 80% to 85% of them singletons. Material for sequencing was peripheral blood. The source of this sequence is a human donor in a cohort sampled during active COVID-19.

The CDR3 DNA follows: TGTGCCAGCAGTTACGACCTGACAGGCGTTTTTTCTTACGAGCAGTACTTC. Translating gives CASSYDLTGVFSYEQYF. The J gene is TRBJ2-7, the V gene TRBV6-2 or TRBV6-3, with D possibly being TRBD1 (6 bases). CDR1 and CDR2 (germline): MNHEY, SVGEGT. Trimming shortened V by 2 bases and J by 4 bases, and 21 bases separated the two germline ends. The CDR3 has 17 amino acids.